A single sample is the source of the 31 T cell receptor beta chains below, sequenced in a study of CD4 T cells in relation to SARS-CoV-2 and coronaviruses. Here immunoSEQ multiplex PCR was the method, and the copy in TCRdb shows in-frame clones only, minus some. The table lists some 21,000 clones, 74% of them singletons. For these receptors, no antigen is known. The unexposed donors gave CD4+ T cells in about 2011-2018, prior to COVID-19. After around nine days of culture, CD4+ T cells were isolated. Specimen: CD4+ T cells from PBMCs, cultured in vitro. These receptors were collected from a human donor in good health.

V gene TRBV10-3 combines with J gene TRBJ2-7, with D tentatively TRBD2 (5 bases). Trimming removed 4 bases at V and 6 bases at J, with 19 bases between. Germline CDR1 reads ENHRY; CDR2 reads SYGVKD. The CDR3 runs to 15 residues. The CDR3 spells CAISGYEGEVAEQYF. CDR3 bases: TGTGCCATCAGTGGGTATGAGGGAGAGGTCGCCGAGCAGTACTTC.

The rearrangement links TRBV20-1 to TRBJ2-1; TRBD1 is a possible D gene (5 bases). The CDR3 length is 14 residues. Germline V CDR1 and CDR2: DFQATT, SNEGSKA (reference sequence). Trimming removed 3 bases at V and 5 bases at J, with 14 bases between. CDR3 loop: CSASTGPHDNEQFF. CDR3 nucleotide sequence: TGCAGTGCTAGTACAGGTCCTCACGACAATGAGCAGTTCTTC.

This clone was seen once. The chain is built from TRBV9 and TRBJ2-6, with 9 bases that match TRBD1. The CDR3 extends over 15 amino acids. V shed 3 bases, J shed 4 bases, and the junction held 2 bases outside the gene matches. The germline gives CDR1 SGDLS, CDR2 YYNGEE. CDR3 sequence: CASSAGTGGANVLTF. Written as DNA, the CDR3 is TGTGCCAGCAGCGCAGGGACAGGGGGGGCCAACGTCCTGACTTTC. The whole variable domain, remainder taken from reference TRBV9 and TRBJ2-6, is DSGVTQTPKHLITATGQRVTLRCSPRSGDLSVYWYQQSLDQGLQFLIQYYNGEERAKGNILERFSAQQFPDLHSELNLSSLELGDSALYFCASSAGTGGANVLTFGAGSRLTVL.

The chain recombines TRBV7-8 with TRBJ2-7; 11 positions agree with TRBD1. V trimming: 5 bases; J trimming: 1 base; junction bases outside the gene matches: 13. CDR1 and CDR2 (germline): SGHVS, FQNEAQ. This CDR3 is built from 18 residues. The CDR3 protein is CASSRTGTGGGRSYEQYF. In DNA form, the CDR3 reads TGTGCCAGCAGCCGGACCGGGACAGGGGGGGGGAGGTCCTACGAGCAGTACTTC. The entire variable domain, with the rest obtained from reference TRBV7-8 and TRBJ2-7, is as follows: GAGVSQSPRYKVAKRGQDVALRCDPISGHVSLFWYQQALGQGPEFLTYFQNEAQLDKSGLPSDRFFAERPEGSVSTLKIQRTQQEDSAVYLCASSRTGTGGGRSYEQYFGPGTRLTVT.

The V gene is TRBV19, the J gene TRBJ2-7; no clear D. V was pared by 6 bases and J by 1 base, with 16 bases between. This CDR3 comprises 15 residues. Germline V CDR1 and CDR2: LNHDA, SQIVND (reference sequence). For the CDR3, the DNA is TGTGCCAGTAGCCCCACCGCCTTGGATTCCTACGAGCAGTACTTC. Residues: CASSPTALDSYEQYF.

J is TRBJ2-1 and V is TRBV24-1; D is ambiguous. The germline V gene encodes CDR1 KGHDR and CDR2 SFDVKD. The CDR3 consists of 11 residues. Trimming removed 6 bases from V and 10 bases from J, with 9 bases in between. CDR3 nucleotide sequence: TGTGCCACCAGTTATAGGAACGAGCAGTTCTTC. This sequence encodes CATSYRNEQFF.

The V call is TRBV11-2, the J call TRBJ1-2, with D unclear. Per germline, CDR1 SGHAT and CDR2 FQNNGV. The V end was cut by 0 bases, the J end by 4 bases, with 9 bases between. The CDR3 spans 14 residues. The DNA of the CDR3 is TGTGCCAGCAGCTTAGAGGCAAAATCCTATGGCTACACCTTC. This sequence encodes CASSLEAKSYGYTF.

The genes are TRBV12-5 and TRBJ1-5; D might be TRBD1 (5 bases). CDR3 length equals 14 residues. The germline V and J ends were trimmed by 7 bases and 0 bases, with 10 bases remaining between them. CDR1 is LGHNT and CDR2 is FRNRAP in the germline V gene. In nucleotides, the CDR3 is TGTGCTAGTGTCGAGGGGAGTAGCAATCAGCCCCAGCATTTT. The encoded protein is CASVEGSSNQPQHF.

This chain links TRBV2 with TRBJ1-5; D is unresolved. V dropped 8 bases and J dropped 5 bases, with 13 bases sitting between them. Germline values: CDR1 SNHLY, CDR2 FYNNEI. This CDR3 spans 13 amino acids. CDR3 nucleotides: TGTGCCAGCCATGACCTGGGAGATCAGCCCCAGCATTTT. Amino acid sequence: CASHDLGDQPQHF.

This chain's CDR3 is CARLNNQGNDSYEQYF. DNA of the CDR3: TGTGCCAGACTAAATAACCAGGGGAATGATTCCTACGAGCAGTACTTC. This sequence joins TRBV27 and TRBJ2-7; maybe TRBD1 (6 bases). Trimming pared 9 bases from V and 1 base from J, leaving 22 bases between. From germline, CDR1 is MNHEY and CDR2 SMNVEV (reference sequence). The CDR3 runs 16 residues.

The chain is built from TRBV3-1 (or the pseudogene TRBV3-2) and TRBJ1-5, with 9 bases fitting TRBD1. V shed 3 bases, J shed 1 base, and the junction held 7 bases outside the gene matches. CDR1 is LGHDT, CDR2 YNNKEL, per germline (reference sequence). This CDR3 is built from 17 residues. DNA of the CDR3: TGTGCCAGCAGCCAGAACAGGGGGCTCGGAAGCAATCAGCCCCAGCATTTT. Protein sequence: CASSQNRGLGSNQPQHF.

This rearrangement joins TRBV2 to TRBJ2-1; D is ambiguous. CDR1 is SNHLY and CDR2 is FYNNEI in the germline V gene. Trimming cost V 0 bases and J 4 bases, with 10 bases left between them. This CDR3 has 15 amino acids. In DNA form, the CDR3 reads TGTGCCAGCAGTGAAGCGCAGACACAATACAATGAGCAGTTCTTC. It yields the protein CASSEAQTQYNEQFF.

This chain connects TRBV2 to TRBJ1-1; D perhaps matches TRBD1 (6 bases). With 3 bases removed from V and 7 bases from J, the gap between germline ends came to 24 bases. Germline assignment: CDR1 SNHLY and CDR2 FYNNEI. The CDR3 covers 17 residues. CDR3 protein: CASSEGRWAGESGEAFF. CDR3 in DNA: TGTGCCAGCAGTGAGGGGCGTTGGGCAGGGGAAAGCGGTGAAGCTTTCTTT.

This clone was observed a single time. This chain links TRBV5-1 with TRBJ2-5; D is unclear. CDR1 is SGHRS, CDR2 YFSETQ, per germline. CDR3 length equals 13 residues. Trimming shortened V by 3 bases and J by 1 base, and 7 bases separated the two germline ends. CDR3 bases: TGCGCCAGCAGCTGGAACCTCCAAGAGACCCAGTACTTC. Its translation is CASSWNLQETQYF.

This chain connects TRBV5-1 to TRBJ1-1; 10 bases are a match to TRBD1. J lost 0 bases, V lost 2 bases, and 7 bases had no gene match. Germline CDR1 and CDR2: SGHRS and YFSETQ. The CDR3 has 17 residues. CDR3 amino acids: CASSFGQGGLLNTEAFF. The DNA for the CDR3 is TGCGCCAGCAGCTTCGGACAGGGGGGTTTGTTGAACACTGAAGCTTTCTTT.

CDR3 nucleotide sequence: TGTGCCAGCAGGGTTCGGGGCGGTCAGCCCCAGCATTTT. It specifies CASRVRGGQPQHF. The chain has TRBV2 and TRBJ1-5, with D tentatively TRBD1 (5 bases). Trimming left V 6 bases short and J 6 bases short, with 12 bases between. Germline-derived CDR1 and CDR2 are SNHLY and FYNNEI. This CDR3 has 13 amino acids.

V usage is TRBV21-1 and J usage is TRBJ1-5; the table's D call, TRBD1, was not checked against the DNA. TRBV21-1 is an annotated pseudogene. The CDR3 length is 13 residues. As DNA, the CDR3 is TGTGCCAGCCGCCCCAGGGTTGCGCAGCCCCAGCATTTT. Protein product: CASRPRVAQPQHF.

This sequence joins TRBV6-5 and TRBJ2-7, with 9 bases aligning to TRBD1. The CDR3 spans 14 residues. Germline CDR1 reads MNHEY; CDR2 reads SVGAGI. V lost 5 bases, J lost 4 bases, and 6 bases stayed unmatched. CDR3 loop: CASSQAGTGYEQYF. CDR3 coding DNA: TGTGCCAGCAGTCAGGCCGGGACAGGGTACGAGCAGTACTTC.

The chain recombines TRBV27 with TRBJ1-1; D ambiguous. V gave up 5 bases and J gave up 11 bases, with 15 bases separating them. This CDR3 has 12 residues. The germline CDR1 and CDR2 sequences are MNHEY and SMNVEV (reference sequence). The CDR3 DNA reads TGTGCCAGCAGTGGCTCGCCCCCCGAGGCTTTCTTT. Translation: CASSGSPPEAFF.

V gene TRBV12-3 or TRBV12-4 combines with J gene TRBJ1-1; D gene unclear. The CDR3 runs to 12 residues. The ends were cut back, 3 bases at V and 3 bases at J, with 5 bases in the middle. CDR3 in DNA: TGTGCCAGCAGTTTCGGTGACACTGAAGCTTTCTTT. This codes for CASSFGDTEAFF.

This clone was counted a single time. The V call is TRBV2, the J call TRBJ2-7, with a weak D call TRBD2 (5 bases). The CDR3 totals 12 residues. Per germline, CDR1 SNHLY and CDR2 FYNNEI. V was trimmed by 6 bases and J by 4 bases, leaving 10 bases between them. Written as DNA, the CDR3 is TGTGCCAGCAGGGACTCCTTTTACGAGCAGTACTTC. It encodes CASRDSFYEQYF. Filled out from reference TRBV2 and TRBJ2-7, the complete variable domain reads EPEVTQTPSHQVTQMGQEVILRCVPISNHLYFYWYRQILGQKVEFLVSFYNNEISEKSEIFDDQFSVERPDGSNFTLKIRSTKLEDSAMYFCASRDSFYEQYFGPGTRLTVT.

V is TRBV5-4 and J is TRBJ2-2, with a possible D match to TRBD1 (5 bases). V shed 0 bases and J shed 3 bases, with 15 bases lying between them. CDR1 and CDR2 from the germline V gene are SGHNT and YYREEE (reference sequence). This CDR3 is built from 17 residues. This chain's CDR3 is CASSLGSQGLDTGELFF. As DNA, the CDR3 is TGTGCCAGCAGCTTGGGTTCTCAGGGATTAGACACCGGGGAGCTGTTTTTT.

This clone is judged large. J is TRBJ1-2 and V is TRBV6-5, with D tentatively TRBD1 (5 bases). CDR1 and CDR2 from the germline V gene are MNHEY and SVGAGI. Trimming pared 6 bases from V and 6 bases from J, leaving 14 bases between. The CDR3 runs 13 residues. The DNA for the CDR3 is TGTGCCAGCAGATTACAGGCAGACGATGGCTACACCTTC. Amino acids: CASRLQADDGYTF.

The chain employs TRBV10-3 and TRBJ1-1; D not resolved. CDR3 length: 13 amino acids. The V end was cut by 10 bases, the J end by 0 bases, with 12 bases between. Germline-derived CDR1 and CDR2 are ENHRY and SYGVKD. The CDR3 loop is CANTFGVNTEAFF. CDR3 coding DNA: TGTGCCAATACTTTTGGGGTGAACACTGAAGCTTTCTTT.

This clone is a singleton in its sample. V and J are TRBV5-1 and TRBJ2-2; 8 bases are shared with TRBD2. In germline, CDR1 is SGHRS, CDR2 YFSETQ. The V segment lost 3 bases and the J segment 8 bases; nucleotides outside the gene matches: 3. The CDR3 runs to 13 residues. The CDR3 DNA is TGCGCCAGCAGCTCAGCGGGAGTGGGGGAGCTGTTTTTT. This encodes CASSSAGVGELFF.

The chain couples TRBV13 to TRBJ1-3; a possible D gene is TRBD1 (6 bases). CDR1 is PRHDT and CDR2 is FYEKMQ in the germline V gene (reference sequence). V was shortened by 2 bases and J by 2 bases, with 7 bases between the two germline ends. The CDR3 is 14 amino acids. The CDR3 nucleotides are TGTGCCAGCAGCTTACGGGGGCCTGGAAACACCATATATTTT. Encoded protein: CASSLRGPGNTIYF.

The chain is built from TRBV19 and TRBJ2-5; D unresolved. Looked up from germline, CDR1 is LNHDA and CDR2 is SQIVND (reference sequence). V was pared by 1 base and J by 5 bases, with 11 bases between. This CDR3 is 14 amino acids long. The CDR3 region is CASSIGSVGETQYF. The CDR3, as DNA: TGTGCCAGTAGTATAGGATCTGTGGGGGAGACCCAGTACTTC.

This chain uses TRBV3-1 (or the pseudogene TRBV3-2) with TRBJ1-4; 9 nucleotides match TRBD1. Germline values: CDR1 LGHDT, CDR2 YNNKEL (reference sequence). V was pared by 1 base and J by 5 bases, with 5 bases of the junction left unmatched. CDR3 size: 16 residues. The DNA for the CDR3 is TGTGCCAGCAGCCAAGTTGGGGGGACAGGGAATGAAAAACTGTTTTTT. Translation gives CASSQVGGTGNEKLFF.

The rearrangement links TRBV9 to TRBJ1-2; TRBD1 agrees at 8 bases. Germline CDR1 reads SGDLS; CDR2 reads YYNGEE. The CDR3 contains 15 residues. The trim removed 4 bases at V and 2 bases at J, leaving 7 bases unmatched. CDR3 region: CASSQGQGWNYGYTF. In nucleotides, the CDR3 is TGTGCCAGCAGCCAAGGACAGGGCTGGAACTATGGCTACACCTTC.

J is TRBJ2-7 and V is TRBV18, with D unresolved. The V gene's germline CDR1 is KGHSH and CDR2 LQKENI. V gave up 0 bases and J gave up 4 bases, with 7 bases separating them. The CDR3 loop spans 13 amino acids. The CDR3 coding sequence is TGTGCCAGCTCACCACCTCCTGCATACGAGCAGTACTTC. Translating it yields CASSPPPAYEQYF.

V gene TRBV3-1 (or the pseudogene TRBV3-2) combines with J gene TRBJ1-5; D might be TRBD1 (6 bases). Germline-derived CDR1 and CDR2 are LGHDT and YNNKEL (reference sequence). V was trimmed by 0 bases and J by 2 bases, leaving 11 bases between them. This CDR3 comprises 16 residues. The CDR3 is CASSQEGGFGNQPQHF. The CDR3 bases are TGTGCCAGCAGCCAAGAGGGGGGCTTTGGCAATCAGCCCCAGCATTTT.